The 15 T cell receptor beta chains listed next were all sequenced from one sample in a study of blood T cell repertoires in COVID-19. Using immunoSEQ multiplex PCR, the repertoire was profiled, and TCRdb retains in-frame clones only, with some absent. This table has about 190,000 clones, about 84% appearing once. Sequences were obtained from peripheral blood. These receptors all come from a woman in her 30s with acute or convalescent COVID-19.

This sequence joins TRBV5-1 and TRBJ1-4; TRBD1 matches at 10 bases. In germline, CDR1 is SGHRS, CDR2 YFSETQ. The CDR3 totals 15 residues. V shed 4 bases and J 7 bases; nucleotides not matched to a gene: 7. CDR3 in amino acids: CASSADRGRIEKLFF. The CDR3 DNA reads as TGCGCCAGCAGCGCCGACAGGGGGCGCATTGAAAAACTGTTTTTT.

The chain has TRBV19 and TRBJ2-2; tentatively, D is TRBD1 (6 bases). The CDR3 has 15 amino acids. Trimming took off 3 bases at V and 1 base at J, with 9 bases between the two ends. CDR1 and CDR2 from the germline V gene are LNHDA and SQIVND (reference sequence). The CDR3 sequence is CASSMDRLNTGELFF. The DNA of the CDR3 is TGTGCCAGTAGTATGGACAGACTGAACACCGGGGAGCTGTTTTTT.

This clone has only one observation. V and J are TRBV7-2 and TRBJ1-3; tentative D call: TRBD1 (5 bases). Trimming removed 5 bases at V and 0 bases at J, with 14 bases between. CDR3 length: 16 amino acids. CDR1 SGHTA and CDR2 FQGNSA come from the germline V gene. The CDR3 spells CASSQRQPSSGNTIYF. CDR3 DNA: TGTGCCAGCAGCCAAAGACAGCCGAGCTCTGGAAACACCATATATTTT. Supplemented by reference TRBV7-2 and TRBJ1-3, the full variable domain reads GAGVSQSPSNKVTEKGKDVELRCDPISGHTALYWYRQSLGQGLEFLIYFQGNSAPDKSGLPSDRFSAERTGGSVSTLTIQRTQQEDSAVYLCASSQRQPSSGNTIYFGEGSWLTVV.

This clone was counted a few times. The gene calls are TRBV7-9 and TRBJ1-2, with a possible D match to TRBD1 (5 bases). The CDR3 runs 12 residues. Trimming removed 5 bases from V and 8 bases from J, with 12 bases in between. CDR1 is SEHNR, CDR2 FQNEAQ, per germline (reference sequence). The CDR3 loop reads CASSPTGYGYTF. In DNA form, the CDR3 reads TGTGCCAGCAGCCCAACAGGTTACGGCTACACCTTC.

In DNA form, the CDR3 reads TGTGCCAGCAGTGTCCTTCCGGGACAGTATGGCTACACCTTC. Residues: CASSVLPGQYGYTF. This rearrangement joins TRBV28 to TRBJ1-2, with TRBD1 identical over 7 bases. The CDR3 consists of 14 residues. CDR1 is MDHEN, CDR2 SYDVKM, per germline. J gave up 5 bases and V 5 bases, and 8 bases lay outside the gene matches.

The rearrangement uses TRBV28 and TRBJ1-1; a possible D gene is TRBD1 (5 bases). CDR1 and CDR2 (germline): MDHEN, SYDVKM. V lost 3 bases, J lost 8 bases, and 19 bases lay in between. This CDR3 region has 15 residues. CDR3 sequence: CASSFGRVQSREAFF. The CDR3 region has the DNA TGTGCCAGCAGTTTTGGCAGGGTCCAAAGTCGGGAAGCTTTCTTT.

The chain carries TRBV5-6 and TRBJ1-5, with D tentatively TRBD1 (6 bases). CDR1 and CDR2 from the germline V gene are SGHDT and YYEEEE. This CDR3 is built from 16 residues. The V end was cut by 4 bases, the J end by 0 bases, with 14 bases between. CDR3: CASSRRGFNSNQPQHF. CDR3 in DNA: TGTGCCAGCAGCCGAAGGGGGTTTAATAGCAATCAGCCCCAGCATTTT.

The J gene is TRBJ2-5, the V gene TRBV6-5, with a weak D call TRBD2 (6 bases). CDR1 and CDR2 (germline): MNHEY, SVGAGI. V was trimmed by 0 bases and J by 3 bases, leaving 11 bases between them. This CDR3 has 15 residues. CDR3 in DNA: TGTGCCAGCAGTTACTCGTTCGGGGAGGAAGAGACCCAGTACTTC. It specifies CASSYSFGEEETQYF.

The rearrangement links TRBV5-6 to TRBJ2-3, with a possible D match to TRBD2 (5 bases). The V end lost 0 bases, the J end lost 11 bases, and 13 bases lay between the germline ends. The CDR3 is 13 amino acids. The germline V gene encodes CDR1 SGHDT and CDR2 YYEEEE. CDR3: CASSLVPGSGQYF. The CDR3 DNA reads TGTGCCAGCAGCTTGGTGCCGGGGTCCGGGCAGTATTTT.

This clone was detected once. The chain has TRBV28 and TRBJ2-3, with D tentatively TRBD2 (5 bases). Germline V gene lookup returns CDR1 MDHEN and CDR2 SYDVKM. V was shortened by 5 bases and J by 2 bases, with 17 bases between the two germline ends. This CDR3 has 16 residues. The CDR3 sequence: CASSTPSGISTDTQYF. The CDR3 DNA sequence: TGTGCCAGCAGTACGCCTTCGGGGATATCCACAGATACGCAGTATTTT.

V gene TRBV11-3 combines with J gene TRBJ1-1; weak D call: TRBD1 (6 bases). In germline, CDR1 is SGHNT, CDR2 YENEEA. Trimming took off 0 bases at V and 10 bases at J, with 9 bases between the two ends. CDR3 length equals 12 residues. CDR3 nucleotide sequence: TGTGCCAGCAGCTTAGACCCCAGGGGAGCTTTCTTT. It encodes CASSLDPRGAFF.

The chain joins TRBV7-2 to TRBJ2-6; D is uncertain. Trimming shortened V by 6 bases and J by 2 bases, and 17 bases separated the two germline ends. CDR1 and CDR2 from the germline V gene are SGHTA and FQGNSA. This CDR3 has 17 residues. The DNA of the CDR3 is TGTGCCAGCAGGAACCGAGGCGGAGTACCTGGGGCCAACGTCCTGACTTTC. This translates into CASRNRGGVPGANVLTF.

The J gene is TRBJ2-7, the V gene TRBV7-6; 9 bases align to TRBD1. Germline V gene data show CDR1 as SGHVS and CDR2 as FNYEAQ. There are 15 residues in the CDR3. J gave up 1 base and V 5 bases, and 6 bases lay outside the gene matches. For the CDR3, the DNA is TGTGCCAGCAGCGCAGGCGGGACAGGGTCCTACGAGCAGTACTTC. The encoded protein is CASSAGGTGSYEQYF.

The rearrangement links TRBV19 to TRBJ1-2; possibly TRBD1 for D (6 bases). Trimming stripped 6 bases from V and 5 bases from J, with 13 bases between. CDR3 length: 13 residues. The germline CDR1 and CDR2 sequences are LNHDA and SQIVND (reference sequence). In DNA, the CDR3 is TGTGCCAGTAGCACAGGGATTTCGTATGGCTACACCTTC. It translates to CASSTGISYGYTF.

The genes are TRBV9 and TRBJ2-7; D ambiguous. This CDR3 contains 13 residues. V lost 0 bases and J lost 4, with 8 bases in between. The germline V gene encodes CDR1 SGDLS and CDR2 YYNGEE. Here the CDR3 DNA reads TGTGCCAGCAGCGTAGGCCCCGGGTACGAGCAGTACTTC. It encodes CASSVGPGYEQYF.